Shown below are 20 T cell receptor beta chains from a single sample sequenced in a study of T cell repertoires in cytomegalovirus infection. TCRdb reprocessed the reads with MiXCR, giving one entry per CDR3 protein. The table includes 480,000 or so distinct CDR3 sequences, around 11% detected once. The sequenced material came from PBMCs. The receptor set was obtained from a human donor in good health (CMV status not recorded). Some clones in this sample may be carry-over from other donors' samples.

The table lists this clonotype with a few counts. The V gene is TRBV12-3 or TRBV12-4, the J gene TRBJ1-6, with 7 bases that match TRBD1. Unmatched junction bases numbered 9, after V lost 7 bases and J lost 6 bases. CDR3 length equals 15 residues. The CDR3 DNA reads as TGTGCCAGCACCCCGTCGGGACAGACTAATTCACCCCTCCACTTT. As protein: CASTPSGQTNSPLHF.

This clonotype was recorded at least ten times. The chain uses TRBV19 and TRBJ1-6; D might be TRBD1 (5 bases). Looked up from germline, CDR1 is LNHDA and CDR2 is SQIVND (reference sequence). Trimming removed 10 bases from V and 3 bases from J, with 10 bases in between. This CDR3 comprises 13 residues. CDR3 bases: TGTGCCACCTCACAGGTCTATAATTCACCCCTCCACTTT. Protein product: CATSQVYNSPLHF.

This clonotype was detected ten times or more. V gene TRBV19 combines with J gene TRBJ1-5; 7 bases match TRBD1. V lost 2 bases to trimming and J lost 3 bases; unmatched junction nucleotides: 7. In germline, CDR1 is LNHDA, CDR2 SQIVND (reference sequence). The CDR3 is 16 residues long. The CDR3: CASSISGQAFNQPQHF. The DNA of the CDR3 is TGTGCCAGTAGTATAAGTGGACAGGCTTTCAATCAGCCCCAGCATTTT. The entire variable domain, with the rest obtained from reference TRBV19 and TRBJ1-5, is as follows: DGGITQSPKYLFRKEGQNVTLSCEQNLNHDAMYWYRQDPGQGLRLIYYSQIVNDFQKGDIAEGYSVSREKKESFPLTVTSAQKNPTAFYLCASSISGQAFNQPQHFGDGTRLSIL.

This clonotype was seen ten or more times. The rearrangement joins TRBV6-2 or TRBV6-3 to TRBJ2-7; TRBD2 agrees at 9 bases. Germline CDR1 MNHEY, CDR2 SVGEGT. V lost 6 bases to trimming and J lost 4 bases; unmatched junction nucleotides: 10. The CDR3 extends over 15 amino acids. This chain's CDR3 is CASSLSGGYKYEQYF. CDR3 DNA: TGTGCCAGCAGCCTTAGCGGGGGCTACAAATACGAGCAGTACTTC.

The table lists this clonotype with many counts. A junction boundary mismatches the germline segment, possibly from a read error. The chain's CDR3 is CASSIAGIGGYISPLHF. CDR3 sequence (DNA): TGTGCCAGTAGTATAGCCGGGATCGGAGGGTATATTTCACCCCTCCACTTT. This chain uses TRBV19 with TRBJ1-6; D is unclear. Germline assignment: CDR1 LNHDA and CDR2 SQIVND (reference sequence). The CDR3 totals 17 residues.

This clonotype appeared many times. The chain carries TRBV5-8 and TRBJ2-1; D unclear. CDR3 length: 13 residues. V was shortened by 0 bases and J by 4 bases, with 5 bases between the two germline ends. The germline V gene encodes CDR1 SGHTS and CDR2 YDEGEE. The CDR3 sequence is CASSLDAYNEQFF. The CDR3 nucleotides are TGTGCCAGCAGCTTGGACGCGTACAATGAGCAGTTCTTC.

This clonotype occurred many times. For the CDR3, the DNA is TGTGCCAGCAGTTTAGTGTACGGGAGGGCTGAAGCTTTCTTT. It yields the protein CASSLVYGRAEAFF. The rearrangement links TRBV28 to TRBJ1-1; D not resolved. V was shortened by 2 bases and J by 6 bases, with 13 bases between the two germline ends. The CDR3 runs to 14 residues. CDR1 and CDR2 (germline): MDHEN, SYDVKM.

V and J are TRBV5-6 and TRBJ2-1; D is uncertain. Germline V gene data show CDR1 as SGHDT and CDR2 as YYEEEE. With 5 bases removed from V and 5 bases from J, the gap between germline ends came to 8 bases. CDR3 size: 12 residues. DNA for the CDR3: TGTGCCAGCAGATGGGCGGACAATGAGCAGTTCTTC. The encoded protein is CASRWADNEQFF. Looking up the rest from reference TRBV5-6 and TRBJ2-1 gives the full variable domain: DAGVTQSPTHLIKTRGQQVTLRCSPKSGHDTVSWYQQALGQGPQFIFQYYEEEERQRGNFPDRFSGHQFPNYSSELNVNALLLGDSALYLCASRWADNEQFFGPGTRLTVL.

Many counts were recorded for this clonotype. CDR3 region: CASSDGQLGNEQFF. The CDR3 coding sequence is TGTGCCAGCAGTGACGGACAGTTGGGTAATGAGCAGTTCTTC. This chain joins TRBV6-1 and TRBJ2-1; a possible D gene is TRBD1 (6 bases). The CDR3 sequence is 14 residues long. The germline CDR1 and CDR2 sequences are MNHNS and SASEGT. V lost 3 bases to trimming and J lost 7 bases, with 13 bases between them.

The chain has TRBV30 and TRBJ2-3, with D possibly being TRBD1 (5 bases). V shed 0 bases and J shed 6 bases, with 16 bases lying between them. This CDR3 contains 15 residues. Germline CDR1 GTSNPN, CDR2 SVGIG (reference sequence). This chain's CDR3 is CAWSVLTGRKDTQYF. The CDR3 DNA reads TGTGCCTGGAGTGTACTAACAGGACGCAAGGATACGCAGTATTTT.

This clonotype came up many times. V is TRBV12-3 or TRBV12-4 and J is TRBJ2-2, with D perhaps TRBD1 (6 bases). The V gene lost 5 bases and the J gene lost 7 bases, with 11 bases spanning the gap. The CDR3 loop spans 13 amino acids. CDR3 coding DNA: TGTGCCAGCAGTCTCTCAGGGGACGGGGAGCTGTTTTTT. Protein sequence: CASSLSGDGELFF.

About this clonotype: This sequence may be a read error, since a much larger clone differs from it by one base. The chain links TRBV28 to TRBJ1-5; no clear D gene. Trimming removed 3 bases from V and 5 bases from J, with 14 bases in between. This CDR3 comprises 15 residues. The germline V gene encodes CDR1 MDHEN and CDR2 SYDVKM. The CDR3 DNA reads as TGTGCCAGCAGTTTTGAAAGAATTTCAGATCAGCCCCAGCATTTT. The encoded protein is CASSFERISDQPQHF.

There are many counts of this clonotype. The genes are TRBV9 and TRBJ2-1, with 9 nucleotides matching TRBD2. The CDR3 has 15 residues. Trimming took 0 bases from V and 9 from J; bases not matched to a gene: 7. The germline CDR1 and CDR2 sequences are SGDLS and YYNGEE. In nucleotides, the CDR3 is TGTGCCAGCAGCGTAGAAGGACTAGCGTCGGGTGAGCAGTTCTTC. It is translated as CASSVEGLASGEQFF.

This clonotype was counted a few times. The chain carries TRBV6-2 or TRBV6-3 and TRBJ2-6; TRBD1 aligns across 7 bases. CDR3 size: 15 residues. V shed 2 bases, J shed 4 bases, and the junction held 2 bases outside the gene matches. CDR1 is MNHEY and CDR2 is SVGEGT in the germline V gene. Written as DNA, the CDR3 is TGTGCCAGCAGTTACGGACAGGAAGGGGCCAACGTCCTGACTTTC. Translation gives CASSYGQEGANVLTF.

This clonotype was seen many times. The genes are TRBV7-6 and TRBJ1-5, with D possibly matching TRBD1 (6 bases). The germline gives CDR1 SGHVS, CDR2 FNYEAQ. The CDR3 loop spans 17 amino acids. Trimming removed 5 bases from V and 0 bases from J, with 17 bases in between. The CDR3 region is CASSQGTPYYSNQPQHF. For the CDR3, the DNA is TGTGCCAGCAGCCAAGGGACACCCTATTATAGCAATCAGCCCCAGCATTTT. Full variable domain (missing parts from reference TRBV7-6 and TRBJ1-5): GAGVSQSPRYKVTKRGQDVALRCDPISGHVSLYWYRQALGQGPEFLTYFNYEAQQDKSGLPNDRFSAERPEGSISTLTIQRTEQRDSAMYRCASSQGTPYYSNQPQHFGDGTRLSIL.

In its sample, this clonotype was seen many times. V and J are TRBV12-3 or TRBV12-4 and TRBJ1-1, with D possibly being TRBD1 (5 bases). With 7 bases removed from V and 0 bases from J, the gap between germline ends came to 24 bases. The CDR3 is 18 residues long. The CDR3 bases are TGTGCCAGCAACCACCTGGGGCAGGGAATGGTGATGAACACTGAAGCTTTCTTT. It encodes CASNHLGQGMVMNTEAFF.

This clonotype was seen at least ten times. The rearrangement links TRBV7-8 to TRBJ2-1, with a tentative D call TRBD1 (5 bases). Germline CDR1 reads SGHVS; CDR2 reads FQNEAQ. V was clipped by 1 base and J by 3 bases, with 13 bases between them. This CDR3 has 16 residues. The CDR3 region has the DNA TGTGCCAGCAGCTTAGGTAGGGGAAAGGTCTACAATGAGCAGTTCTTC. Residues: CASSLGRGKVYNEQFF.

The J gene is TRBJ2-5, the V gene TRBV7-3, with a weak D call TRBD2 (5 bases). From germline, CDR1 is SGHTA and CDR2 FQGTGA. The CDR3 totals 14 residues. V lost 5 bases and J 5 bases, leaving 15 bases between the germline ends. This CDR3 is CASSMAGRGETQYF. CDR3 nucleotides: TGTGCCAGCAGCATGGCGGGTAGAGGGGAGACCCAGTACTTC.

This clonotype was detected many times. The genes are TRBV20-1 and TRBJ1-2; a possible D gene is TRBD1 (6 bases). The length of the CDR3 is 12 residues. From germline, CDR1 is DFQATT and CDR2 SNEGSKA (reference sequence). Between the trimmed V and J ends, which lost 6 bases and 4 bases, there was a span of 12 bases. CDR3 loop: CSAMQGLYGYTF. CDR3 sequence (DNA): TGCAGTGCCATGCAGGGGCTCTATGGCTACACCTTC.

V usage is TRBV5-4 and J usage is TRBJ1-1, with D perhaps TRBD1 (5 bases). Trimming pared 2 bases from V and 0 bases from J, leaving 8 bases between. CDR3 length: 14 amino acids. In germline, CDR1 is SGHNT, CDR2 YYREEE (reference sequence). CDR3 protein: CASSFLTVNTEAFF. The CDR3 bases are TGTGCCAGCAGCTTCCTGACAGTGAACACTGAAGCTTTCTTT.